A single sample is the source of the 27 T cell receptor beta chains below, sequenced in a study of human T cells and chemical hapten exposure. The time point was: pre-sensitization, week 0. The treatment is: therapeutic diphenylcyclopropenone sensitization with weekly scalp DPC. TCRdb recomputed calls from the RACE reads with MiXCR, one row per CDR3 protein. Here the sample spans under 110,000 distinct CDR3 sequences, around 12% being singletons. The sequencing here drew on whole blood, taken in connection with sensitization to the hapten diphenylcyclopropenone (DPC). The receptors originated from a woman in her 50s with alopecia areata. Some clones in this sample may be carry-over from other donors' samples.

This clonotype turned up a few times. The chain combines TRBV4-1 with TRBJ1-1; D is unresolved. The CDR3 contains 14 residues. The V gene lost 4 bases and the J gene lost 4 bases, with 13 bases spanning the gap. CDR1 is MGHRA and CDR2 is YSYEKL in the germline V gene. The DNA for the CDR3 is TGCGCCAGCAGCCCCCCCGGGCAGGCCACTGAAGCTTTCTTT. It is translated as CASSPPGQATEAFF.

In this sample, this clonotype turned up many times. In nucleotides, the CDR3 is TGTGCCAGCTCACCGCGTACTAGCGGGGGGGCCGCTACGCAGTATTTT. Encoded protein: CASSPRTSGGAATQYF. The chain has TRBV18 and TRBJ2-3; 13 bases line up with TRBD2. Trimming took 3 bases from V and 8 from J; bases not matched to a gene: 8. The CDR3 has 16 amino acids. Germline CDR1 reads KGHSH; CDR2 reads LQKENI.

This clonotype was observed many times. The chain joins TRBV2 to TRBJ2-5, with D hard to call. The V gene lost 5 bases and the J gene lost 7 bases, with 8 bases spanning the gap. Germline V lookup: CDR1 SNHLY, CDR2 FYNNEI. This CDR3 contains 11 residues. The CDR3 sequence is CASSSVSTQYF. CDR3 bases: TGTGCCAGCAGTTCGGTCTCGACCCAGTACTTC.

CDR3 in DNA: TGCAGCGTTGATAGAGTGGGGGCCAGGGAGCAGTTCTTC. It encodes CSVDRVGAREQFF. The rearrangement joins TRBV29-1 to TRBJ2-1; D is possibly TRBD1 (6 bases). The CDR3 length is 13 residues. The germline V gene has CDR1 SQVTM and CDR2 ANQGSEA. Trimming left V 3 bases short and J 10 bases short, with 16 bases between.

This sequence joins TRBV3-1 and TRBJ2-5, with D unresolved. V was trimmed by 1 base and J by 6 bases, leaving 9 bases between them. The CDR3 sequence is 13 residues long. Germline CDR1 and CDR2: LGHDT and YNNKEL (reference sequence). The CDR3 DNA follows: TGTGCCAGCAGCCAAGTCGTTTTGCAGACCCAGTACTTC. It codes for CASSQVVLQTQYF.

This clonotype was seen more than once but under ten times. This chain uses TRBV7-2 with TRBJ2-1; unclear D gene. Germline V gives CDR1 SGHTA, CDR2 FQGNSA. The CDR3 consists of 11 residues. With 5 bases removed from V and 8 bases from J, the gap between germline ends came to 7 bases. The CDR3 DNA is TGTGCCAGCAGCGCATTCCATGAGCAGTTCTTC. As protein: CASSAFHEQFF.

This clonotype was seen only a few times. V and J are TRBV11-2 and TRBJ2-7; D gene ambiguous. Germline assignment: CDR1 SGHAT and CDR2 FQNNGV. The CDR3 covers 13 residues. V was clipped by 1 base and J by 9 bases, with 13 bases between them. The CDR3 sequence is CASSLAGSLWQYF. CDR3 DNA sequence: TGTGCCAGCAGCTTAGCGGGCAGCCTTTGGCAGTACTTC.

This clonotype was seen more than once but under ten times. The chain couples TRBV24-1 to TRBJ1-2, with no clear D. V was cut by 0 bases and J by 10 bases, with 8 bases left in between. This CDR3 has 12 residues. Germline CDR1 and CDR2: KGHDR and SFDVKD. CDR3 sequence (DNA): TGTGCCACCAGTGATTTGCGCGCCACCTACACCTTC. Its protein is CATSDLRATYTF.

The chain couples TRBV18 to TRBJ1-2; TRBD1 matches at 8 bases. Germline V gives CDR1 KGHSH, CDR2 LQKENI. Unmatched junction bases numbered 4, after V lost 3 bases and J lost 1 base. The CDR3 has 15 amino acids. The CDR3 is CASSPRTGNNYGYTF. CDR3 nucleotide sequence: TGTGCCAGCTCACCCAGGACAGGGAATAACTATGGCTACACCTTC. The full variable domain, in which reference TRBV18 and TRBJ1-2 provide the parts outside the CDR3, is NAGVMQNPRHLVRRRGQEARLRCSPMKGHSHVYWYRQLPEEGLKFMVYLQKENIIDESGMPKERFSAEFPKEGPSILRIQQVVRGDSAAYFCASSPRTGNNYGYTFGSGTRLTVV.

V usage is TRBV6-1 and J usage is TRBJ1-4; 7 positions agree with TRBD1. The CDR3 sequence is 14 residues long. Germline CDR1 and CDR2: MNHNS and SASEGT. The ends lost 7 bases at V and 6 bases at J; junction bases unmatched: 8. The CDR3 protein is CASIRGRGHEKLFF. The CDR3, as DNA: TGTGCCAGCATTAGGGGGCGCGGTCATGAAAAACTGTTTTTT.

This clonotype was seen repeatedly, ten times or more. V and J are TRBV6-2 or TRBV6-3 and TRBJ2-3, with D possibly matching TRBD1 (5 bases). The ends were cut back, 6 bases at V and 3 bases at J, with 10 bases in the middle. The CDR3 consists of 13 residues. Germline V gene sequence: CDR1 MNHEY, CDR2 SVGEGT. DNA for the CDR3: TGTGCCAGCAGCACAGCAGGGACAGATACGCAGTATTTT. This gives the protein CASSTAGTDTQYF.

The rearrangement joins TRBV7-2 to TRBJ1-2; no firm D call. Germline CDR1 is SGHTA and CDR2 is FQGNSA. The V end lost 1 base, the J end lost 8 bases, and 11 bases lay between the germline ends. This CDR3 has 13 residues. This CDR3 is CASSLGTVGGYTF. The DNA for the CDR3 is TGTGCCAGCAGCTTAGGCACGGTTGGCGGCTACACCTTC.

The V and J genes are TRBV14 and TRBJ2-7; TRBD2 is a possible D gene (6 bases). Germline CDR1 SGHDN, CDR2 FVKESK. The CDR3 loop spans 14 amino acids. With 2 bases removed from V and 4 bases from J, the gap between germline ends came to 12 bases. The CDR3 DNA is TGTGCCAGCAGCCAACCGGGACTCCTATACGAGCAGTACTTC. Translated, it gives CASSQPGLLYEQYF.

At least ten counts were recorded for this clonotype. CDR3 region: CASGGTDYGYTF. As DNA, the CDR3 is TGTGCCAGCGGTGGGACAGACTATGGCTACACCTTC. The rearrangement uses TRBV6-2 or TRBV6-3 and TRBJ1-2; 7 nucleotides align to TRBD1. Germline CDR1 is MNHEY and CDR2 is SVGEGT. The junction had 3 bases not matched to a gene; V was cut back by 8 bases and J by 3 bases. The CDR3 loop spans 12 amino acids.

This clonotype turned up a few times. The chain joins TRBV7-9 to TRBJ2-1; D gene ambiguous. V was cut by 11 bases and J by 8 bases, with 10 bases left in between. Looked up from germline, CDR1 is SEHNR and CDR2 is FQNEAQ (reference sequence). This CDR3 is 10 amino acids long. In nucleotides, the CDR3 is TGTGCCGTCCGGGCCCATGAGCAGTTCTTC. Translated: CAVRAHEQFF.

The table lists this clonotype with many counts. The chain recombines TRBV10-3 with TRBJ2-7; D might be TRBD1 (5 bases). Trimming took 2 bases from V and 5 from J, leaving 10 bases between them. The CDR3 sequence is 13 residues long. Per the germline V gene, CDR1 is ENHRY and CDR2 is SYGVKD. The CDR3 here is CAISEGPGNEQYF. DNA for the CDR3: TGTGCCATCAGTGAGGGGCCAGGGAACGAGCAGTACTTC.

This clonotype was observed a handful of times. The rearrangement joins TRBV6-5 to TRBJ2-1; D ambiguous. The CDR3 is 16 residues long. V was clipped by 4 bases and J by 0 bases, with 13 bases between them. The germline V gene has CDR1 MNHEY and CDR2 SVGAGI. CDR3 DNA sequence: TGTGCCAGCAGTTCCCGCGGCCCTAGCTCCTACAATGAGCAGTTCTTC. Translated: CASSSRGPSSYNEQFF.

The chain uses TRBV19 and TRBJ2-5, with a tentative D call TRBD1 (6 bases). The CDR3 is 14 amino acids. Germline V gives CDR1 LNHDA, CDR2 SQIVND (reference sequence). V lost 11 bases and J 2 bases, leaving 18 bases between the germline ends. Here the CDR3 DNA reads TGTGCCCCAGCCCGGGACAAGGATCAAGAGACCCAGTACTTC. Translated: CAPARDKDQETQYF.

In this sample, this clonotype turned up a few times. The chain recombines TRBV12-3 or TRBV12-4 with TRBJ2-1; either TRBD1 or TRBD2 may fit D (5 bases each). The CDR3 sequence is 14 residues long. Trimming pared 6 bases from V and 7 bases from J, leaving 16 bases between. The CDR3 DNA reads TGTGCCAGCAGCTTCCCCGGGACCTCGAATGAGCAGTTCTTC. Encoded protein: CASSFPGTSNEQFF.

This clonotype was counted at least ten times. V and J are TRBV10-3 and TRBJ2-6, with no clear D. The CDR3 totals 15 residues. Trimming removed 2 bases at V and 0 bases at J, with 5 bases between. The germline V gene has CDR1 ENHRY and CDR2 SYGVKD. The CDR3 nucleotides read TGTGCCATCAGTGAGGATGGCTCTGGGGCCAACGTCCTGACTTTC. This gives the protein CAISEDGSGANVLTF.

There are a few counts of this clonotype. The chain recombines TRBV27 with TRBJ1-5; D uncertain. V was cut by 0 bases and J by 0 bases, with 6 bases left in between. Germline V gives CDR1 MNHEY, CDR2 SMNVEV (reference sequence). The length of the CDR3 is 15 residues. The CDR3: CASSLSGNSNQPQHF. The CDR3 nucleotides are TGTGCCAGCAGTTTATCGGGAAATAGCAATCAGCCCCAGCATTTT.

This clonotype has a single count. This rearrangement joins TRBV27 to TRBJ2-7; D perhaps matches TRBD1 (6 bases). The germline CDR1 and CDR2 sequences are MNHEY and SMNVEV (reference sequence). Trimming pared 5 bases from V and 5 bases from J, leaving 16 bases between. The CDR3 spans 14 residues. CDR3 region: CASSPRDIGNEQYF. The CDR3 region has the DNA TGTGCCAGCAGTCCCCGGGACATCGGAAACGAGCAGTACTTC.

This clonotype was counted a few times. The chain links TRBV6-2 or TRBV6-3 to TRBJ2-1, with D tentatively TRBD2 (6 bases). CDR1 is MNHEY, CDR2 SVGEGT, per germline. Trimming left V 0 bases short and J 5 bases short, with 17 bases between. The CDR3 contains 17 residues. The CDR3 reads CASSYSTYGGGNNEQFF. The CDR3 DNA is TGTGCCAGCAGTTACTCGACGTACGGTGGAGGGAACAATGAGCAGTTCTTC.

The gene calls are TRBV9 and TRBJ2-7; perhaps TRBD2 as D (6 bases). CDR1 and CDR2 (germline): SGDLS, YYNGEE. This CDR3 is built from 17 residues. V dropped 0 bases and J dropped 7 bases, with 23 bases sitting between them. The CDR3 bases are TGTGCCAGCAGCGTAGGAATAGCGGAGACCTCTTTGGAAGAGCAGTACTTC. Translated, it gives CASSVGIAETSLEEQYF.

This chain connects TRBV18 to TRBJ2-7, with a tentative D call TRBD1 (6 bases). The CDR3 loop spans 14 amino acids. Trimming shortened V by 2 bases and J by 5 bases, and 13 bases separated the two germline ends. Germline lookup yields CDR1 KGHSH and CDR2 LQKENI. CDR3 bases: TGTGCCAGCTCACCATCAGGGGACGTCAACGAGCAGTACTTC. Translating gives CASSPSGDVNEQYF.

The chain is built from TRBV12-3 or TRBV12-4 and TRBJ2-7; D gene uncertain. V shed 4 bases and J shed 6 bases, with 16 bases lying between them. The CDR3 consists of 14 residues. CDR3 loop: CASSSGNMVGEQYF. CDR3 nucleotides: TGTGCCAGCAGTTCTGGGAATATGGTCGGCGAGCAGTACTTC.

This clonotype was recorded a few times. The rearrangement uses TRBV6-5 and TRBJ2-7; unclear D gene. The CDR3 is made up of 18 amino acids. The germline gives CDR1 MNHEY, CDR2 SVGAGI. Trimming took 0 bases from V and 3 from J, leaving 21 bases between them. CDR3 sequence (DNA): TGTGCCAGCAGTTACTCGCTTGGGGTTCAAGGGATGCGCTACGAGCAGTACTTC. Translated, it gives CASSYSLGVQGMRYEQYF.